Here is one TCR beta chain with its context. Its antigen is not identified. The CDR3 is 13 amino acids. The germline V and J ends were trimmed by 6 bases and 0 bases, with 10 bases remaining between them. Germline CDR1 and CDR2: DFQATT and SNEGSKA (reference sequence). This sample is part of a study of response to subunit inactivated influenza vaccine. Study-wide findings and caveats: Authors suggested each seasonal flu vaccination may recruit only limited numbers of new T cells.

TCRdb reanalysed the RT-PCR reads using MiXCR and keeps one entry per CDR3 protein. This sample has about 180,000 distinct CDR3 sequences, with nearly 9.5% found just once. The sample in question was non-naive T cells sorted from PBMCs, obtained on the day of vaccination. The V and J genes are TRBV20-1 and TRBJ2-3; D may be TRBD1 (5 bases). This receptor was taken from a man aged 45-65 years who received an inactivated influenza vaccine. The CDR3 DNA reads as TGCAGTGCCGGATCAGGGAGCACAGATACGCAGTATTTT. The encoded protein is CSAGSGSTDTQYF.